This T cell receptor (beta chain) originates from a study of T cell changes during pregnancy in multiple sclerosis. TCRdb keeps only in-frame clones here, not all; method: immunoSEQ multiplex PCR. The repertoire consists of some 100,000 clones, with more than 90% occurring once and the leading ten covering 2.5% to 3.5%. From germline, CDR1 is SGHRS and CDR2 YFSETQ. The V end lost 6 bases, the J end lost 0 bases, and 12 bases lay between the germline ends. CDR3 length equals 14 residues. This TCR came from a female donor with multiple sclerosis, enrolled in a pregnancy study. Sample: peripheral blood, taken in the second trimester of pregnancy. This rearrangement joins TRBV5-1 to TRBJ1-1; D may be TRBD1 (5 bases). The CDR3 sequence is CASKAGGLNTEAFF. The CDR3 DNA reads as TGCGCCAGCAAGGCGGGGGGTCTGAACACTGAAGCTTTCTTT.